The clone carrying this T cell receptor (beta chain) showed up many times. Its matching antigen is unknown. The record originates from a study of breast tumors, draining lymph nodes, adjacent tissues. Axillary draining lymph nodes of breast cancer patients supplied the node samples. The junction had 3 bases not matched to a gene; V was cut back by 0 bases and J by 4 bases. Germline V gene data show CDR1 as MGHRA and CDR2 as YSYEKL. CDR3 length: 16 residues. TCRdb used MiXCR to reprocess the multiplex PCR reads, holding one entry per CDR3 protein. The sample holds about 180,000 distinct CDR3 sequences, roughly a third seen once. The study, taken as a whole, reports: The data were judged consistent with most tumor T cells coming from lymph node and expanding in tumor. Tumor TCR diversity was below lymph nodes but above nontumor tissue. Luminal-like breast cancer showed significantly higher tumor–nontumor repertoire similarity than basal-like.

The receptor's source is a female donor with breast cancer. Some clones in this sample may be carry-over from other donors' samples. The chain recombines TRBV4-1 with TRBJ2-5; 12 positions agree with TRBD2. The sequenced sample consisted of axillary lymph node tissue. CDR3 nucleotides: TGCGCCAGCAGCCAAGATCTAGCGGGGGGGTCAGAGACCCAGTACTTC. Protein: CASSQDLAGGSETQYF.